The clone carrying this T cell receptor (beta chain) was seen repeatedly, ten times or more. The sample comes from a study of T-cell reconstitution after alpha-beta-depleted transplantation in children. In germline, CDR1 is MNHNS, CDR2 SASEGT. The CDR3 loop spans 15 amino acids. Deletions cut 6 bases from V and 6 bases from J, with 18 bases between. Preparing the TCRbeta library involved the use of unique molecular identifiers. TCRdb called the PCR reads again in MiXCR, with one record for every CDR3 protein. The sample lists approximately 200,000 distinct CDR3 sequences, about 15% occurring once. This TCR derives from a human donor who donated a stem cell graft to a child with acute lymphoblastic leukemia. The chain has TRBV6-1 and TRBJ2-4; D gene ambiguous. Sequences were derived from PBMCs from the stem cell graft donor, sampled from the stem cell graft. The chain's CDR3 is CASRQSSTGGNIQYF. In nucleotides, the CDR3 is TGTGCCAGCAGACAATCCTCGACGGGTGGAAACATTCAGTACTTC.